This is a list of T cell receptor beta chains from one sample in a study of blood T cell repertoires in COVID-19. Generated by immunoSEQ multiplex PCR, the TCRdb table keeps only in-frame clones and is missing some. Among about 270,000 clones listed, about 86% were seen once. The sample taken for sequencing was peripheral blood. The receptor set was obtained from a woman aged 65 to 85 with COVID-19, enrolled during active disease. The CDR3 runs from the conserved cysteine through the conserved F or W. Each record gives: V gene, clone size, D gene, J gene, CDR3 DNA, CDR3 protein. The D gene is left open where the match is weak. Clone sizes are given selectively: once, few, many, or a class where the clone is expanded.

TRBV3-1/TRBV3-2,-,-,TRBJ1-5,TGTGCCAGCAGCCAAATTATTGGGGCTCAGCCCCAGCATTTT,CASSQIIGAQPQHF
TRBV29-1,-,TRBD1,TRBJ1-2,TGCAGCGTTCGCGGACAGGGAGTCCGGGGCTACACCTTC,CSVRGQGVRGYTF
TRBV21-1,-,-,TRBJ1-1,TGTGCCAGCCATAAGGAGTTTGATGAAGCTTTCTTT,CASHKEFDEAFF
TRBV29-1,-,-,TRBJ2-7,TGCAGCGTTGCTGAGAACTACGAGCAGTACTTC,CSVAENYEQYF
TRBV6-1,-,TRBD1,TRBJ1-6,TGTGCCAGCAGTGATAGAGGGGGCAATAATTCACCCCTCCACTTT,CASSDRGGNNSPLHF
TRBV4-3,once,TRBD2,TRBJ2-3,TGCGCCAGCAGCCAGCGGACTAGCGGGGACAGCACAGATACGCAGTATTTT,CASSQRTSGDSTDTQYF
TRBV5-1,-,-,TRBJ1-5,TGCGCCAGCATCGAAAGGGGTGGATCGTCCAATCAGCCCCAGCATTTT,CASIERGGSSNQPQHF
TRBV27,-,TRBD1,TRBJ2-3,TGTGCCAGCAGTTCCGGCAGGGGGATCACAGATACGCAGTATTTT,CASSSGRGITDTQYF
TRBV4-3,few,-,TRBJ1-1,TGCGCCAGCAGCCAAGTCACGGGAGACGATGAAGCTTTCTTT,CASSQVTGDDEAFF
TRBV4-3,-,TRBD2,TRBJ2-2,TGCGCCAGCAGCCAAGAATTCAGCGGGGGCTACACCGGGGAGCTGTTTTTT,CASSQEFSGGYTGELFF
TRBV12-5,-,-,TRBJ2-3,TGTGCTAGTGGTTCCCCCTTGACTACTCTTCCCGATACGCAGTATTTT,CASGSPLTTLPDTQYF
TRBV11-2,-,-,TRBJ1-1,TGTGCCAGCAGCTACGGCAGGGGGAACACTGAAGCTTTCTTT,CASSYGRGNTEAFF
TRBV6-5,-,TRBD1,TRBJ1-3,TGTGCCAGCAGTCGGACCCGGGACAGCGGAAACACCATATATTTT,CASSRTRDSGNTIYF
TRBV1,-,-,TRBJ2-5,TGCACCAGCAGCAATCTCTCTTCGATCTCAGCGGGGGGCCCTTCGGTGTACCAAGAGACCCAGTACTTC,CTSSNLSSISAGGPSVYQETQYF
TRBV4-1,-,TRBD1,TRBJ1-2,TGCGCCAGCAGCCTGACAGGGGTGGATGGCTACACCTTC,CASSLTGVDGYTF
TRBV9,-,TRBD1,TRBJ2-2,TGTGCCAGCAGCGTTGAGGGGGCAGACACCGGGGAGCTGTTTTTT,CASSVEGADTGELFF
TRBV4-1,-,-,TRBJ1-4,TGCGCCAGCAGCCAGCCATTTCAGGTCTCGTCCGAAAAACTGTTTTTT,CASSQPFQVSSEKLFF
TRBV14,-,-,TRBJ2-7,TGTGCCAGCAGCCAGGACAGTAGCTCCTACGAGCAGTACTTC,CASSQDSSSYEQYF
TRBV15,-,-,TRBJ2-2,TGTGCCACCGGCAATCACGGGGAGCTGTTTTTT,CATGNHGELFF
TRBV14,-,-,TRBJ1-5,TGTGCCAGCAGCCAAGGGTACTCAGGGGCTCAGCCCCAGCATTTT,CASSQGYSGAQPQHF
TRBV2,-,-,TRBJ1-1,TGTGCCAGCAGTGAGTCTGGGGCACCAATGAACACTGAAGCTTTCTTT,CASSESGAPMNTEAFF
TRBV5-1,-,-,TRBJ1-2,TGCGCCAGCAGCTCGGTCCTGGGGGCCAACTATGGCTACACCTTC,CASSSVLGANYGYTF
TRBV5-6,-,TRBD1,TRBJ1-6,TGTGCCACCGCTCCGGGGACAGGAGGTAATTCACCCCTCCACTTT,CATAPGTGGNSPLHF
TRBV4-1,-,TRBD1,TRBJ1-5,TGCGCCAGCAGCCAGGGAGCGTCGGGCACAGGGGGCAATCAGCCCCAGCATTTT,CASSQGASGTGGNQPQHF
TRBV29-1,-,-,TRBJ2-2,TGCAGCGTTGATACAGGGAACACCGGGGAGCTGTTTTTT,CSVDTGNTGELFF
TRBV28,-,-,TRBJ2-7,TGTGCCAGCAGTTTCACCCGTCTAGGCCACGAGCAGTACTTC,CASSFTRLGHEQYF
TRBV6-5,-,-,TRBJ1-3,TGTGCCAGCAGCCCACTCAGGGGAGCTGGAAACACCATATATTTT,CASSPLRGAGNTIYF
TRBV3-1/TRBV3-2,-,TRBD1,TRBJ1-2,TGTGCCAGCAGCCGCACTACAGGGGGCGCGAATGGCTACACCTTC,CASSRTTGGANGYTF
TRBV5-6,-,-,TRBJ2-2,TGTGCCAGCAGTACGGGGACTCGGATTTCGGGGGAGCTGTTTTTT,CASSTGTRISGELFF
TRBV15,-,-,TRBJ1-2,TGTGCCACCAGCAGATGGGGAGAACGGGGCTATGGCTACACCTTC,CATSRWGERGYGYTF
TRBV27,-,-,TRBJ1-5,TGTGCCAGCAGTTCTTCTAGGACAGCCTACGGCAATCAGCCCCAGCATTTT,CASSSSRTAYGNQPQHF
TRBV18,-,-,TRBJ2-5,TGTGCCAGCTCCCCGGGAAGGCGAGAGACCCAGTACTTC,CASSPGRRETQYF
TRBV27,-,TRBD1,TRBJ1-5,TGTGCCAGCAGTCGACTATCCGGACAGGGCGGGTATCAGCCCCAGCATTTT,CASSRLSGQGGYQPQHF
TRBV7-2,-,-,TRBJ1-2,TGTGCCACTAACCGGGTCAGCGATGGCTACACCTTC,CATNRVSDGYTF
TRBV24-1,-,-,TRBJ2-1,TGTGCCACCAGCGGAGATCCCCTTGAGCAGTTCTTC,CATSGDPLEQFF
TRBV19,many,-,TRBJ1-1,TGTGCCAGTAGTTTTGACTCTATCATGAACACTGAAGCTTTCTTT,CASSFDSIMNTEAFF
TRBV21-1,once,-,TRBJ1-2,TGTGCCAGCAGCAAACCGAGGACAATTCCCCGCTATGGCTACACCTTC,CASSKPRTIPRYGYTF
TRBV27,-,TRBD1,TRBJ1-1,TGTGCCAGCAGAAAACGACAGGGCCTCATGAACACTGAAGCTTTCTTT,CASRKRQGLMNTEAFF
TRBV14,-,TRBD1,TRBJ1-3,TGTGCCAGCAGCCAAGGGACAGGGTCGGGAAACACCATATATTTT,CASSQGTGSGNTIYF
TRBV18,-,-,TRBJ2-1,TGTGCCAGCTCTTTAGAACAGGGCTCCTACAATGAGCAGTTCTTC,CASSLEQGSYNEQFF
TRBV7-9,-,TRBD1,TRBJ2-7,TGTGCCAGCAGCAAGGACAGGGAGGACGAGCAGTACTTC,CASSKDREDEQYF
TRBV5-8,-,-,TRBJ1-1,TGTGCCAGCAGCCTAGAATCGTGGACTGAAGCTTTCTTT,CASSLESWTEAFF